Reported below is one T cell receptor (beta chain). Assay used: immunoSEQ multiplex PCR; TCRdb lists only in-frame clones, some missing. The sample records over 25,000 clones, 90% to 95% being singletons. CDR3 length: 15 amino acids. Germline trimming cut 4 bases from V and 2 bases from J; bases unmatched to any gene: 1. Germline V lookup: CDR1 KGHSH, CDR2 LQKENI. The sample originates from a study of T cell changes during pregnancy in multiple sclerosis. The V and J genes are TRBV18 and TRBJ2-2, with TRBD1 matching 10 bases. The sample consisted of CD4+ T cells from peripheral blood mononuclear cells, taken in the second trimester of pregnancy. This TCR came from a female donor with multiple sclerosis, enrolled in a pregnancy study. CDR3 DNA: TGTGCCAGCTCACGACAGGGGGCAAACACCGGGGAGCTGTTTTTT. Its protein product is CASSRQGANTGELFF.